This record looks at one T cell receptor beta chain sequence and its context. Its antigen is not known. The repertoire was sequenced with immunoSEQ multiplex PCR; TCRdb's copy has only in-frame clones and lacks some. The data hold some 150,000 clones, with about 86% observed a single time. The CDR3 loop spans 17 amino acids. The ends were cut back, 6 bases at V and 0 bases at J, with 18 bases in the middle. CDR1 is SGHNT, CDR2 YYREEE, per germline (reference sequence). These data belong to a study of cytomegalovirus exposure and HLA in healthy donors. Study conclusions and caveats: The investigators catalogued 150 to 200 TCR beta chains as cytomegalovirus-associated. CMV antigen specificity of a few CMV-associated chains was confirmed in vitro.

Sequenced sample: PBMCs. The sequence was collected from a man aged 18 to 30 in good health and CMV-seropositive. The chain is built from TRBV5-4 and TRBJ2-2; D might be TRBD2 (6 bases). CDR3 DNA: TGTGCCAGCACCACCTTGGGAGGACCCTCGAACACCGGGGAGCTGTTTTTT. Translated, it gives CASTTLGGPSNTGELFF.